The 26 T cell receptor beta chains below were found in one sample sequenced in a study of T cells in Graves' hyperthyroidism and ophthalmopathy. RNA transcripts gave rise to amplified TCR beta CDR3 regions. Carried out on the TCR CDR3, a first-round RT-PCR used the HTBI primer set. TCRdb re-called the multiplex PCR reads with MiXCR, one entry per CDR3 protein. Among hundreds of thousands of distinct CDR3 sequences listed, around 15% were seen once. The sequencing input was blood. These receptors were taken from a young woman with Graves' hyperthyroidism.

The CDR3 DNA reads TGTGCCAGCAGCCAAGACCAGACAGCGGGCTATGGCTACACCTTC. Translated, it gives CASSQDQTAGYGYTF. The chain carries TRBV4-2 and TRBJ1-2; a possible D gene is TRBD1 (5 bases). With 0 bases removed from V and 4 bases from J, the gap between germline ends came to 12 bases. The germline gives CDR1 LGHNA, CDR2 YNFKEQ. This CDR3 is built from 15 residues.

Ten or more counts support this clonotype. This chain links TRBV7-2 with TRBJ2-1, with D possibly matching TRBD1 (6 bases). V was cut by 4 bases and J by 11 bases, with 15 bases left in between. Germline CDR1 and CDR2: SGHTA and FQGNSA. The CDR3 is 13 residues long. The CDR3: CASSSYRETKQFF. The CDR3, as DNA: TGTGCCAGCAGCTCGTACAGGGAAACTAAGCAGTTCTTC. Drawing the rest from reference TRBV7-2 and TRBJ2-1, the complete variable domain is GAGVSQSPSNKVTEKGKDVELRCDPISGHTALYWYRQSLGQGLEFLIYFQGNSAPDKSGLPSDRFSAERTGGSVSTLTIQRTQQEDSAVYLCASSSYRETKQFFGPGTRLTVL.

There are many counts of this clonotype. V gene TRBV12-3 or TRBV12-4 combines with J gene TRBJ1-2; D remains unclear. Trimming took 0 bases from V and 0 from J, leaving 2 bases between them. The CDR3 is 13 amino acids. CDR3 protein: CASSLAANYGYTF. The CDR3 nucleotides read TGTGCCAGCAGTTTAGCAGCTAACTATGGCTACACCTTC.

At least ten counts were recorded for this clonotype. This rearrangement joins TRBV12-3 or TRBV12-4 to TRBJ1-5; D not resolved. The CDR3 covers 15 residues. Trimming left V 5 bases short and J 5 bases short, with 16 bases between. CDR3 in amino acids: CASSPRSRDHQPQHF. Written as DNA, the CDR3 is TGTGCCAGCAGTCCCAGGAGCAGAGACCATCAGCCCCAGCATTTT.

This clonotype was observed a few times. The chain is built from TRBV7-9 and TRBJ1-3; D is perhaps TRBD1 (5 bases). This CDR3 spans 14 amino acids. With 5 bases removed from V and 2 bases from J, the gap between germline ends came to 10 bases. The germline CDR1 and CDR2 sequences are SEHNR and FQNEAQ (reference sequence). In DNA form, the CDR3 reads TGTGCCAGCAGCCCCACAGGCACTGGAAACACCATATATTTT. Translating it yields CASSPTGTGNTIYF.

This clonotype occurred many times. This chain joins TRBV20-1 and TRBJ2-2; TRBD1 matches at 8 bases. After removal of 0 bases from V and 3 bases from J, the junction contained 6 bases not matched to a gene. This CDR3 comprises 16 residues. Germline V lookup: CDR1 DFQATT, CDR2 SNEGSKA (reference sequence). CDR3 bases: TGCAGTGCTAGAGATTACGGACAGGGTGACACCGGGGAGCTGTTTTTT. Amino acids: CSARDYGQGDTGELFF.

The chain is built from TRBV19 and TRBJ2-1; the D gene is possibly TRBD1 (7 bases). V was cut by 4 bases and J by 5 bases, with 12 bases left in between. The germline CDR1 and CDR2 sequences are LNHDA and SQIVND (reference sequence). The CDR3 spans 14 residues. This CDR3 is CASSRGDSHNEQFF. Here the CDR3 DNA reads TGTGCCAGTAGTAGGGGGGACAGCCACAATGAGCAGTTCTTC.

This clonotype came up many times. CDR3 in amino acids: CAWKLYNSPLHF. CDR3 coding DNA: TGTGCCTGGAAGCTGTATAATTCACCCCTCCACTTT. The rearrangement uses TRBV30 and TRBJ1-6; D unresolved. Trimming left V 4 bases short and J 4 bases short, with 5 bases between. The CDR3 is 12 amino acids. CDR1 is GTSNPN, CDR2 SVGIG, per germline (reference sequence).

Of note for this clonotype: One base away lies a much larger clone, so this may be a sequencing read error. The chain carries TRBV12-3 or TRBV12-4 and TRBJ2-1; D is unresolved. Trimming stripped 5 bases from V and 10 bases from J, with 18 bases between. The length of the CDR3 is 14 residues. The CDR3, as DNA: TGTGCCAGCAGTCTTGGAAATCCCGCCCACGAGCAGTTCTTC. It translates to CASSLGNPAHEQFF.

This clonotype appeared many times. CDR3 in amino acids: CASSLAWLGDSLAKNIQYF. CDR3 DNA sequence: TGTGCCAGCAGCTTAGCATGGTTGGGAGACTCCCTAGCCAAAAACATTCAGTACTTC. The chain is built from TRBV7-9 and TRBJ2-4; tentatively, D is TRBD2 (5 bases). V lost 0 bases and J 0 bases, leaving 18 bases between the germline ends. Germline CDR1 reads SEHNR; CDR2 reads FQNEAQ (reference sequence). There are 19 residues in the CDR3.

The V and J genes are TRBV11-1 and TRBJ1-1, with TRBD1 identical over 10 bases. V lost 9 bases to trimming and J lost 1 base; unmatched junction nucleotides: 23. Germline V gene lookup returns CDR1 SGHAT and CDR2 FQDESV (reference sequence). The CDR3 runs to 20 residues. The DNA for the CDR3 is TGTGCCAGTAGTGGATCCAGAGCCCGACAGGGGGCTCTAGGGAACACTGAAGCTTTCTTT. The encoded protein is CASSGSRARQGALGNTEAFF. Full variable domain (missing parts from reference TRBV11-1 and TRBJ1-1): EAEVAQSPRYKITEKSQAVAFWCDPISGHATLYWYRQILGQGPELLVQFQDESVVDDSQLPKDRFSAERLKGVDSTLKIQPAELGDSAMYLCASSGSRARQGALGNTEAFFGQGTRLTVV.

The chain recombines TRBV6-1 with TRBJ2-7, with a tentative D call TRBD1 (6 bases). Germline CDR1 and CDR2: MNHNS and SASEGT. The CDR3 has 14 amino acids. Trimming removed 4 bases from V and 3 bases from J, with 13 bases in between. The CDR3 region is CASSGQGLIYEQYF. CDR3 nucleotide sequence: TGTGCCAGCAGTGGGCAGGGGCTAATCTACGAGCAGTACTTC.

This clonotype was counted a few times. The J gene is TRBJ2-7, the V gene TRBV4-1; no clear D. The CDR3 is 15 residues long. Trimming stripped 3 bases from V and 0 bases from J, with 12 bases between. The germline V gene has CDR1 MGHRA and CDR2 YSYEKL. The chain's CDR3 is CASSHRLLSSYEQYF. CDR3 bases: TGCGCCAGCAGCCATAGACTTTTGAGCTCCTACGAGCAGTACTTC.

This clonotype has a count of ten or more. The chain joins TRBV12-3 or TRBV12-4 to TRBJ2-5; D ambiguous. The CDR3 extends over 13 amino acids. With 4 bases removed from V and 0 bases from J, the gap between germline ends came to 6 bases. The CDR3 DNA reads TGTGCCAGCAGTTCGACCGACCAAGAGACCCAGTACTTC. As protein: CASSSTDQETQYF.

In its sample, this clonotype was seen many times. The V call is TRBV7-2, the J call TRBJ2-2; TRBD1 is a possible D gene (6 bases). Trimming stripped 5 bases from V and 2 bases from J, with 9 bases between. Germline CDR1 reads SGHTA; CDR2 reads FQGNSA. The CDR3 totals 14 residues. The CDR3 DNA is TGTGCCAGCAGCCCGGACAGAAACACCGGGGAGCTGTTTTTT. Protein: CASSPDRNTGELFF.

This clonotype occurred many times. The chain carries TRBV12-3 or TRBV12-4 and TRBJ2-7; 8 bases agree with TRBD1. V shed 6 bases, J shed 2 bases, and the junction held 6 bases outside the gene matches. CDR3 length: 14 amino acids. The CDR3 DNA follows: TGTGCCAGCAGGCAGGGGGCGCAACCCTACGAGCAGTACTTC. Its protein is CASRQGAQPYEQYF.

In its sample, this clonotype was seen many times. The chain joins TRBV6-2 or TRBV6-3 to TRBJ2-1; 7 bases agree with TRBD1. The junction had 4 bases not matched to a gene; V was cut back by 8 bases and J by 0 bases. Germline V CDR1 and CDR2: MNHEY, SVGEGT. The CDR3 covers 14 residues. CDR3 DNA sequence: TGTGCCAGCCTAGGGGGCTCCTCCTACAATGAGCAGTTCTTC. It encodes CASLGGSSYNEQFF.

This rearrangement joins TRBV7-3 to TRBJ1-1; TRBD1 matches 9 bases. V shed 5 bases and J 4 bases; nucleotides not matched to a gene: 11. CDR3 length: 16 amino acids. Germline CDR1 is SGHTA and CDR2 is FQGTGA. In DNA form, the CDR3 reads TGTGCCAGCAGCCCGCCTCGGGACAGGGCAGGCACTGAAGCTTTCTTT. This translates into CASSPPRDRAGTEAFF.

This clonotype occurred many times. The chain recombines TRBV18 with TRBJ2-1; TRBD2 aligns across 10 bases. CDR1 and CDR2 from the germline V gene are KGHSH and LQKENI. The length of the CDR3 is 16 residues. After removal of 3 bases from V and 9 bases from J, the junction contained 11 bases not matched to a gene. This CDR3 reads CASSPLGASGSGEQFF. Here the CDR3 DNA reads TGTGCCAGCTCACCTCTTGGTGCTAGCGGGAGTGGTGAGCAGTTCTTC.

This clonotype was seen many times. The J gene is TRBJ1-2, the V gene TRBV24-1, with D possibly TRBD1 on 6 matching bases. V was shortened by 4 bases and J by 7 bases, with 9 bases between the two germline ends. Germline V gene sequence: CDR1 KGHDR, CDR2 SFDVKD. This CDR3 spans 12 amino acids. The DNA for the CDR3 is TGTGCCACCAGTGAATACAGGGCTGGCTACACCTTC. Translation: CATSEYRAGYTF.

The chain has TRBV7-8 and TRBJ1-2; no definite D call. The V gene lost 1 base and the J gene lost 4 bases, with 19 bases spanning the gap. Per germline, CDR1 SGHVS and CDR2 FQNEAQ. The CDR3 totals 17 residues. CDR3 residues: CASSLGLRGPPPYGYTF. CDR3 bases: TGTGCCAGCAGCTTAGGCCTCCGGGGTCCTCCCCCCTATGGCTACACCTTC. Full variable domain (remainder filled in from reference TRBV7-8 and TRBJ1-2): GAGVSQSPRYKVAKRGQDVALRCDPISGHVSLFWYQQALGQGPEFLTYFQNEAQLDKSGLPSDRFFAERPEGSVSTLKIQRTQQEDSAVYLCASSLGLRGPPPYGYTFGSGTRLTVV.

This clonotype was seen many times. The rearrangement joins TRBV2 to TRBJ1-1; D not certain. Trimming removed 3 bases from V and 5 bases from J, with 13 bases in between. Germline V lookup: CDR1 SNHLY, CDR2 FYNNEI. This CDR3 is 14 amino acids long. The CDR3 coding sequence is TGTGCCAGCAGTGATTTCGGGTTGGGGACTGAAGCTTTCTTT. Its translation is CASSDFGLGTEAFF.

This clonotype was seen at least ten times. This sequence joins TRBV7-9 and TRBJ1-2; TRBD1 might be the D (5 bases). Germline CDR1 and CDR2: SEHNR and FQNEAQ (reference sequence). V lost 7 bases and J 0 bases, leaving 12 bases between the germline ends. There are 14 residues in the CDR3. The CDR3 region is CASTRGDANYGYTF. CDR3 nucleotides: TGTGCCAGCACCAGAGGGGATGCTAACTATGGCTACACCTTC. Complete variable domain (other parts from reference TRBV7-9 and TRBJ1-2): DTGVSQNPRHKITKRGQNVTFRCDPISEHNRLYWYRQTLGQGPEFLTYFQNEAQLEKSRLLSDRFSAERPKGSFSTLEIQRTEQGDSAMYLCASTRGDANYGYTFGSGTRLTVV.

This clonotype was seen ten or more times. V gene TRBV5-5 combines with J gene TRBJ2-1; unclear D gene. V shed 0 bases and J shed 6 bases, with 10 bases lying between them. CDR1 is SGHKS and CDR2 is YYEKEE in the germline V gene (reference sequence). The CDR3 runs 14 residues. The CDR3 spells CASSLGPLGNEQFF. The CDR3 region has the DNA TGTGCCAGCAGCTTGGGTCCACTGGGCAATGAGCAGTTCTTC.

This clonotype was seen many times. V is TRBV20-1 and J is TRBJ1-5; D possibly corresponds to TRBD1 (6 bases). The CDR3 extends over 15 amino acids. V was pared by 4 bases and J by 0 bases, with 13 bases between. Germline assignment: CDR1 DFQATT and CDR2 SNEGSKA (reference sequence). The chain's CDR3 is CSAIGQSYSNQPQHF. For the CDR3, the DNA is TGCAGTGCTATCGGACAGAGCTATAGCAATCAGCCCCAGCATTTT.

This clonotype was counted ten times or more. The V and J genes are TRBV11-2 and TRBJ2-7; a weak D match, TRBD2 (6 bases). The V gene lost 3 bases and the J gene lost 2 bases, with 11 bases spanning the gap. From germline, CDR1 is SGHAT and CDR2 FQNNGV. This CDR3 comprises 14 residues. In DNA form, the CDR3 reads TGTGCCAGCAGCTTCAATAGCGGACCCTACGAGCAGTACTTC. This codes for CASSFNSGPYEQYF.